The clone carrying this T cell receptor (beta chain) has a handful of counts. Its specificity is unknown. Time point here: week 11, during vaccination. Vaccinated patients received 300 ug of mutant IDH1 20-mer peptide per dose, with topical imiquimod. These data come from a study of a mutant IDH1 vaccine in newly diagnosed glioma. V gave up 0 bases and J gave up 8 bases, with 12 bases separating them. The CDR3 runs 15 residues. The V gene's germline CDR1 is SGHDT and CDR2 YYEEEE. TCRdb's table, derived via immunoSEQ multiplex PCR, lists solely in-frame clones and lacks some. The sample holds some 120,000 clones, about 80% seen once.

The source is a man aged 35 to 55 with glioma. This chain joins TRBV5-6 and TRBJ1-6; perhaps TRBD1 as D (5 bases). Sequencing was performed on PBMCs, taken from a glioma patient whose treatment included an IDH1 peptide vaccine. CDR3 sequence reads: CASSLDRWADSPLHF. CDR3 bases: TGTGCCAGCAGCTTGGACAGGTGGGCGGATTCACCCCTCCACTTT.